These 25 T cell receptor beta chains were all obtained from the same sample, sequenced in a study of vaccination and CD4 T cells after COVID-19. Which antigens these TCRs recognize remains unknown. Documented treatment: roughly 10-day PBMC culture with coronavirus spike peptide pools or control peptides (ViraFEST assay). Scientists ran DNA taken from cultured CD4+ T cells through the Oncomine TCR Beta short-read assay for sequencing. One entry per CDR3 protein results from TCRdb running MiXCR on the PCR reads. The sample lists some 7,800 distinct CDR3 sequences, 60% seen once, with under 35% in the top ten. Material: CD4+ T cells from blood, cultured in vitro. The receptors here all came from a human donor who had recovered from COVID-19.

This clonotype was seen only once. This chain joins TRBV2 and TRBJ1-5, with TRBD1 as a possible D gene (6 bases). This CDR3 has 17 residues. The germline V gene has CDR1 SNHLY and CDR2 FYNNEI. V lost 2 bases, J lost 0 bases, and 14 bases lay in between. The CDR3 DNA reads TGTGCCAGCAGTGAACTTAGGACAGACTATAGCAATCAGCCCCAGCATTTT. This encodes CASSELRTDYSNQPQHF.

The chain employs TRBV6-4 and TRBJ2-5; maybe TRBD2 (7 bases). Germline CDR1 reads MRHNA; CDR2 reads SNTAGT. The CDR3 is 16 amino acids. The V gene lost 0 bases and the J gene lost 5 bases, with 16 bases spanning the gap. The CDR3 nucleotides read TGTGCCAGCAGTGACTCGCGGGGGCGCGAATCTGAGACCCAGTACTTC. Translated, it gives CASSDSRGRESETQYF.

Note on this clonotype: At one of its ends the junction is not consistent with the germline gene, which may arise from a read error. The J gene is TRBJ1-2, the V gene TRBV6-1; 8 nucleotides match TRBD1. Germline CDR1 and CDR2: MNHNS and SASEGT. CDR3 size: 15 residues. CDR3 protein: CASREGQGENYGYTF. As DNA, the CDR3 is TGTGCCAGCAGGGAAGGACAGGGTGAAAACTATGGCTACACCTTC.

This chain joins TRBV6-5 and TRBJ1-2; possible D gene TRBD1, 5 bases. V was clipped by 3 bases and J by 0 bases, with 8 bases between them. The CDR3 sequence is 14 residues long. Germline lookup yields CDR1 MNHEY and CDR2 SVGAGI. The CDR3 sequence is CASSYDSTNYGYTF. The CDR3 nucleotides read TGTGCCAGCAGTTATGACAGCACTAACTATGGCTACACCTTC.

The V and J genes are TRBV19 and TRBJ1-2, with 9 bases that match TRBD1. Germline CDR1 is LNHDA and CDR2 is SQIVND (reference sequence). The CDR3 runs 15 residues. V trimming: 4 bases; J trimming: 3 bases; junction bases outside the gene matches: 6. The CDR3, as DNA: TGTGCCAGTAGTACGCCCGGGACAGGGTACTATGGCTACACCTTC. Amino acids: CASSTPGTGYYGYTF.

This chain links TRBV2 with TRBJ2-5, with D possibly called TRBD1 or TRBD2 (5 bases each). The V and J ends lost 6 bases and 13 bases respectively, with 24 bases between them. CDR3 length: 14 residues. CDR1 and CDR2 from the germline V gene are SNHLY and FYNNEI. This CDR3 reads CASRARDASTVWYF. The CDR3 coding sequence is TGTGCCAGCAGGGCCCGGGACGCGTCCACCGTCTGGTACTTC.

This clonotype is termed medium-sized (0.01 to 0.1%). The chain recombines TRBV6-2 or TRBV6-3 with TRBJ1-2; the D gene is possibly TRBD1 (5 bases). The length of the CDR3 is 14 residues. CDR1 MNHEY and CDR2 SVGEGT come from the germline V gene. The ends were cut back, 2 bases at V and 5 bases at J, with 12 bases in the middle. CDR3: CASSYQGRGYGYTF. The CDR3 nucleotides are TGTGCCAGCAGTTACCAGGGAAGAGGATATGGCTACACCTTC.

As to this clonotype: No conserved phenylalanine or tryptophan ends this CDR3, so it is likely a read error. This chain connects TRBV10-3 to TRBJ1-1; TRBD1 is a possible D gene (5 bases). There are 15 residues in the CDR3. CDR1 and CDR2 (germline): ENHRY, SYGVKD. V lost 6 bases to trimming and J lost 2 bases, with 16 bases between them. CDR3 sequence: CAIRPGAGINTEAFL. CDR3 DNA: TGTGCCATCAGACCCGGGGCAGGCATTAACACTGAAGCTTTCCTT.

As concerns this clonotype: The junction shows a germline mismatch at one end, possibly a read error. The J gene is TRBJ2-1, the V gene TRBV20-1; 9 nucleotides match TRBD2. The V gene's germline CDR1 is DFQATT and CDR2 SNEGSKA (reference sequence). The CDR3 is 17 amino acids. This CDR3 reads CSARGSSGTSSYNEQFF. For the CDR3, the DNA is TGCAGTGCGAGAGGGTCTAGCGGGACCAGCTCCTACAATGAGCAGTTCTTC.

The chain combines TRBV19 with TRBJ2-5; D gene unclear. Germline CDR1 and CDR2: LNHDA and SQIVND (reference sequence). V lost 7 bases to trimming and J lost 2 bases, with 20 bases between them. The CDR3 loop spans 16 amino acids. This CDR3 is CASTPRGREGQETQYF. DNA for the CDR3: TGTGCCAGTACCCCTCGTGGAAGGGAAGGGCAAGAGACCCAGTACTTC.

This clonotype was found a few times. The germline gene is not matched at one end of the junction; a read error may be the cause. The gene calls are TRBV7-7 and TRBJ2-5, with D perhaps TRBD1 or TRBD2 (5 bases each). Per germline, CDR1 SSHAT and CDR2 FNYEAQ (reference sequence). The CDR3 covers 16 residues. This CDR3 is CASSPRAGRPGETQYF. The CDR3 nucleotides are TGTGCTAGCAGCCCTCGGGCAGGGAGACCAGGAGAGACCCAGTACTTC.

The CDR3 reads CASSETGWDIQYF. CDR3 nucleotides: TGTGCCAGCAGTGAAACAGGCTGGGACATTCAGTACTTC. V is TRBV6-1 and J is TRBJ2-4; tentatively, D is TRBD1 (5 bases). V was trimmed by 2 bases and J by 8 bases, leaving 10 bases between them. The CDR3 sequence is 13 residues long. CDR1 and CDR2 from the germline V gene are MNHNS and SASEGT.

The CDR3 loop reads CASIMRVGTGPQHF. The CDR3 bases are TGTGCCAGCATCATGCGTGTGGGGACCGGCCCCCAGCATTTT. The gene calls are TRBV27 and TRBJ1-5; D might be TRBD1 (5 bases). CDR1 is MNHEY and CDR2 is SMNVEV in the germline V gene (reference sequence). Between the trimmed V and J ends, which lost 7 bases and 10 bases, there was a span of 20 bases. The CDR3 totals 14 residues.

The CDR3 here is CSARDRGPGNTIYF. The DNA for the CDR3 is TGCAGTGCTAGAGACAGGGGGCCTGGAAACACCATATATTTT. The V gene is TRBV20-1, the J gene TRBJ1-3; 8 positions agree with TRBD1. The V segment lost 0 bases and the J segment 2 bases; nucleotides outside the gene matches: 0. Germline V gene lookup returns CDR1 DFQATT and CDR2 SNEGSKA (reference sequence). This CDR3 is 14 amino acids long.

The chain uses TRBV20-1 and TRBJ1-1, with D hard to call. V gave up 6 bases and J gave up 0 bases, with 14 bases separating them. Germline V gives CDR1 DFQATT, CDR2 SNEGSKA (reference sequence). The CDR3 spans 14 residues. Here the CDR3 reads CSARGPLLNTEAFF. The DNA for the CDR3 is TGCAGTGCCCGGGGTCCCCTACTGAACACTGAAGCTTTCTTT.

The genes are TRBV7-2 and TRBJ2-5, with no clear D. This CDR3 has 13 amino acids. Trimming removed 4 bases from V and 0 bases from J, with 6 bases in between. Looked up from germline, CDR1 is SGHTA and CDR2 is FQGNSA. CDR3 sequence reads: CASSSLYQETQYF. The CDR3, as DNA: TGTGCCAGCAGCTCCCTGTACCAAGAGACCCAGTACTTC.

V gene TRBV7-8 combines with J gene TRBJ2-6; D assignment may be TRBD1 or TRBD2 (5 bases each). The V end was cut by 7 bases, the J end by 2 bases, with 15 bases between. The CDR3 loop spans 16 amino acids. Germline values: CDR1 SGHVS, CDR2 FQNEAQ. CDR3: CASTPSGGAGANVLTF. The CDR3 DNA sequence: TGTGCCAGCACCCCTAGTGGGGGAGCTGGGGCCAACGTCCTGACTTTC.

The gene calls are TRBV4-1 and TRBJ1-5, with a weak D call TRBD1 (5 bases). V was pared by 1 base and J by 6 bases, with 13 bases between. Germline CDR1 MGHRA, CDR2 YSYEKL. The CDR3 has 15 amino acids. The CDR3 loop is CASSQVWGLGQPQHF. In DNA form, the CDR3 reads TGCGCCAGCAGCCAAGTCTGGGGGTTGGGTCAGCCCCAGCATTTT.

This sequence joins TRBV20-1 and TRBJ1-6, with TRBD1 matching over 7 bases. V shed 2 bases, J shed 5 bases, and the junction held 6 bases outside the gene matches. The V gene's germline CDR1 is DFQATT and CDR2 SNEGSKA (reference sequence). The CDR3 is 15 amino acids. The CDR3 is CSARTTGSNNSPLHF. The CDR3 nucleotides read TGCAGTGCTAGAACGACAGGGTCTAATAATTCACCCCTCCACTTT.

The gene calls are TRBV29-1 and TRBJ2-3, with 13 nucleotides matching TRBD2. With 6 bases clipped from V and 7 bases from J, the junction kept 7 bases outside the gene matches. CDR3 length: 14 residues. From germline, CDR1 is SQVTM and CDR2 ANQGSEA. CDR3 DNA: TGCAGCGTCCTAGGACTAGCGGGAGTTTATACGCAGTATTTT. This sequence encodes CSVLGLAGVYTQYF.

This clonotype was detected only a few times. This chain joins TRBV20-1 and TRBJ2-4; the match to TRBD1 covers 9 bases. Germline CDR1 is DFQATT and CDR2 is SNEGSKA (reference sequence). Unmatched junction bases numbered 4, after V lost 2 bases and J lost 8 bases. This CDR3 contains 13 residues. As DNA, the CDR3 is TGCAGTGCTAGAACAGGGGGCGCGGACATTCAGTACTTC. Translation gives CSARTGGADIQYF.

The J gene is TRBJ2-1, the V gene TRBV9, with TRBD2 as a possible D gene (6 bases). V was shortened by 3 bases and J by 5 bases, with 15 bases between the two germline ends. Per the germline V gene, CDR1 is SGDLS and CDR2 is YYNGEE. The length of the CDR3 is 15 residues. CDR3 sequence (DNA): TGTGCCAGCAGCGCTACTAGCCGTTCCCACAATGAGCAGTTCTTC. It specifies CASSATSRSHNEQFF. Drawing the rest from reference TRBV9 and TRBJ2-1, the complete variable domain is DSGVTQTPKHLITATGQRVTLRCSPRSGDLSVYWYQQSLDQGLQFLIQYYNGEERAKGNILERFSAQQFPDLHSELNLSSLELGDSALYFCASSATSRSHNEQFFGPGTRLTVL.

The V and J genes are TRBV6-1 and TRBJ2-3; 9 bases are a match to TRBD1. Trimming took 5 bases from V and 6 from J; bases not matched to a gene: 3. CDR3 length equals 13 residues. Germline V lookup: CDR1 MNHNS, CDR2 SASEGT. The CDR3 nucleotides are TGTGCCAGCAGTACAGACAGGGGGGATACGCAGTATTTT. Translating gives CASSTDRGDTQYF.

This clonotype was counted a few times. The CDR3 sequence: CAISDVAGGQETQYF. The CDR3 region has the DNA TGTGCCATCAGTGATGTAGCGGGGGGACAAGAGACCCAGTACTTC. The chain is built from TRBV10-3 and TRBJ2-5; TRBD2 matches 10 bases. J was trimmed by 2 bases and V by 3 bases; bases with no gene match: 3. The CDR3 extends over 15 amino acids. Germline V gene lookup returns CDR1 ENHRY and CDR2 SYGVKD.

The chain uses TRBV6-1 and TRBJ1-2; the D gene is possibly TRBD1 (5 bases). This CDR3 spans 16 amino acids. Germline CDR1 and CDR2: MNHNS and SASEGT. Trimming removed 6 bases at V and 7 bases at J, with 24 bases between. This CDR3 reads CASSPNTGTAGGGYTF. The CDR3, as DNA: TGTGCCAGCAGCCCCAATACCGGGACGGCTGGGGGTGGCTACACCTTC.